This passage covers 3 T cell receptor beta chains from one sample sequenced in a study of T cells in Graves' hyperthyroidism and ophthalmopathy. What was amplified from RNA transcripts were TCR beta CDR3 regions. In the first-round RT-PCR of the TCR CDR3, the HTBI primer set was used. TCRdb re-analysed the multiplex PCR reads in MiXCR, keeping a single row per CDR3 protein. The sample carries 500,000 to 800,000 distinct CDR3 sequences, about 14% recorded once. Sequencing was performed on blood. These receptors came from a woman aged 45-65 years with Graves' ophthalmopathy.

This clonotype was seen many times. V and J are TRBV28 and TRBJ2-7, with D maybe TRBD1 (5 bases). CDR1 is MDHEN and CDR2 is SYDVKM in the germline V gene. V was cut by 5 bases and J by 2 bases, with 16 bases left in between. The CDR3 spans 15 residues. The CDR3 is CASSPPTVMAYEQYF. In nucleotides, the CDR3 is TGTGCCAGCAGTCCACCGACAGTGATGGCCTACGAGCAGTACTTC.

This clonotype was found a few times. The V call is TRBV5-5, the J call TRBJ2-7; maybe TRBD2 (6 bases). The CDR3 extends over 12 amino acids. Germline CDR1 is SGHKS and CDR2 is YYEKEE (reference sequence). Trimming left V 5 bases short and J 6 bases short, with 12 bases between. The CDR3 nucleotides read TGTGCCAGCAGTGGAGGGAGTCGCGAGCAGTACTTC. Translating gives CASSGGSREQYF.

This clonotype was seen ten or more times. The chain uses TRBV30 and TRBJ1-2; D gene uncertain. Trimming cost V 1 base and J 4 bases, with 16 bases left between them. The CDR3 loop spans 15 amino acids. Germline V gene sequence: CDR1 GTSNPN, CDR2 SVGIG (reference sequence). For the CDR3, the DNA is TGTGCCTGGAGTGGCAGCGTCCAATACCTCTATGGCTACACCTTC. This translates into CAWSGSVQYLYGYTF.